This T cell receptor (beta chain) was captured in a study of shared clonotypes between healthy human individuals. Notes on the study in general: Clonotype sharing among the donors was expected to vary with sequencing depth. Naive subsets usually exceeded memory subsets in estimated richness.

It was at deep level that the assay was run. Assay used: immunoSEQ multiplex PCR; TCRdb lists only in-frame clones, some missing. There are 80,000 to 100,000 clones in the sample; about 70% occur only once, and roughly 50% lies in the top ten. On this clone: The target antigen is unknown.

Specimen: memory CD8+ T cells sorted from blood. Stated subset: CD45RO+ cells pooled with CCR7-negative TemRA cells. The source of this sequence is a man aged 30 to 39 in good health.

The CDR3 here is CASSNLDRRLGTEAFF. The CDR3 DNA sequence: TGTGCCAGCAGTAACCTCGACCGGAGACTGGGGACTGAAGCTTTCTTT. The chain carries TRBV2 and TRBJ1-1; D is undetermined. Per germline, CDR1 SNHLY and CDR2 FYNNEI. Trimming took 5 bases from V and 5 from J, leaving 21 bases between them. This CDR3 comprises 16 residues. The full variable domain, with the rest looked up from reference TRBV2 and TRBJ1-1, is EPEVTQTPSHQVTQMGQEVILRCVPISNHLYFYWYRQILGQKVEFLVSFYNNEISEKSEIFDDQFSVERPDGSNFTLKIRSTKLEDSAMYFCASSNLDRRLGTEAFFGQGTRLTVV.